The 18 T cell receptor beta chains below were found in one sample sequenced in a study of cytotoxic CD8 clonotypes in ibrutinib-treated CLL. Data came from immunoSEQ multiplex PCR; TCRdb stores just in-frame clones and leaves some out. Here the sample spans some 200,000 clones, 79% being singletons. Specimen: PBMCs, collected after 12 months of ibrutinib treatment. These receptors were collected from a human donor with chronic lymphocytic leukemia.

The chain carries TRBV6-5 and TRBJ1-1; no clear D. The CDR3 loop spans 13 amino acids. Germline-derived CDR1 and CDR2 are MNHEY and SVGAGI. Trimming removed 5 bases from V and 1 base from J, with 8 bases in between. As DNA, the CDR3 is TGTGCCAGCAGTACCAACAAGAACACTGAAGCTTTCTTT. This codes for CASSTNKNTEAFF.

The V call is TRBV27, the J call TRBJ2-5; D tentatively reads TRBD1 or TRBD2 (5 bases each). Trimming shortened V by 3 bases and J by 2 bases, and 28 bases separated the two germline ends. The CDR3 length is 20 residues. Germline V gene lookup returns CDR1 MNHEY and CDR2 SMNVEV (reference sequence). CDR3 nucleotides: TGTGCCAGCAGTTTTTGGCCTGGAGGACTTATACAGGCCCCTCAAGAGACCCAGTACTTC. Amino acid sequence: CASSFWPGGLIQAPQETQYF.

The chain joins TRBV23-1 to TRBJ2-2, with D perhaps TRBD1 or TRBD2 (6 bases each). TRBV23-1 is an open reading frame, and its role is uncertain. The CDR3 spans 21 residues. The V end was cut by 4 bases, the J end by 3 bases, with 30 bases between. CDR3 DNA sequence: TGCGCCAGCAGTCTCCAATCGGGGGCAGGAGACCACCCCCCCCACACCGGGGAGCTGTTTTTT. It translates to CASSLQSGAGDHPPHTGELFF.

The rearrangement uses TRBV11-3 and TRBJ2-3; weak D call: TRBD1 (6 bases). Trimming took 3 bases from V and 10 from J, leaving 14 bases between them. CDR3 length: 13 residues. CDR1 is SGHNT and CDR2 is YENEEA in the germline V gene. This CDR3 is CASSFFRGASQYF. The CDR3 DNA follows: TGTGCCAGCAGCTTCTTCAGGGGCGCATCGCAGTATTTT.

The chain is built from TRBV7-9 and TRBJ2-3; 8 bases line up with TRBD1. V lost 5 bases, J lost 0 bases, and 4 bases stayed unmatched. The CDR3 contains 15 residues. CDR1 SEHNR and CDR2 FQNEAQ come from the germline V gene (reference sequence). The CDR3 region has the DNA TGTGCCAGCAGCGCAGGACAGGGTAGCACAGATACGCAGTATTTT. This codes for CASSAGQGSTDTQYF.

This rearrangement joins TRBV27 to TRBJ2-7, with D perhaps matching TRBD1 (6 bases). Germline-derived CDR1 and CDR2 are MNHEY and SMNVEV (reference sequence). This CDR3 has 15 amino acids. The V and J ends lost 5 bases and 3 bases respectively, with 17 bases between them. The CDR3 spells CASSEDRLIHYEQYF. The CDR3 region has the DNA TGTGCCAGCAGTGAAGACAGGTTGATCCACTACGAGCAGTACTTC.

CDR3 DNA: TGTGCCAGCAGTCCCTCCGGGACTAGCGGGAAGTACGAGCAGTACTTC. Protein product: CASSPSGTSGKYEQYF. The J gene is TRBJ2-7, the V gene TRBV27; 13 bases agree with TRBD2. CDR3 length: 16 residues. Germline CDR1 is MNHEY and CDR2 is SMNVEV (reference sequence). V lost 5 bases, J lost 4 bases, and 8 bases stayed unmatched.

The chain carries TRBV6-6 and TRBJ1-1; 9 positions match TRBD1. This CDR3 has 13 residues. V lost 3 bases to trimming and J lost 7 bases; unmatched junction nucleotides: 3. Germline lookup yields CDR1 MNHNY and CDR2 SVGAGI (reference sequence). The CDR3 DNA reads as TGTGCCAGCAGTTATCAGGACAGGGGTGAAGCTTTCTTT. Translating gives CASSYQDRGEAFF.

The chain recombines TRBV7-9 with TRBJ2-1; D not certain. Germline assignment: CDR1 SEHNR and CDR2 FQNEAQ (reference sequence). Trimming took off 4 bases at V and 8 bases at J, with 15 bases between the two ends. This CDR3 has 14 amino acids. The CDR3 region is CASSYVGNVYEQFF. CDR3 bases: TGTGCCAGCAGCTACGTGGGTAATGTTTATGAGCAGTTCTTC.

The V and J genes are TRBV28 and TRBJ2-1; D might be TRBD2 (6 bases). Trimming removed 7 bases from V and 8 bases from J, with 15 bases in between. Per the germline V gene, CDR1 is MDHEN and CDR2 is SYDVKM. This CDR3 has 13 amino acids. Here the CDR3 DNA reads TGTGCCAGCAAAATGGAGGGAATGGATGAGCAGTTCTTC. Translation: CASKMEGMDEQFF.

This chain uses TRBV2 with TRBJ1-2; 9 bases line up with TRBD1. Trimming removed 6 bases from V and 1 base from J; junction bases left unmatched: 6. The CDR3 has 15 residues. Germline V gives CDR1 SNHLY, CDR2 FYNNEI. Here the CDR3 reads CASRGTGTINYGYTF. The CDR3 coding sequence is TGTGCCAGCAGGGGGACAGGGACCATTAACTATGGCTACACCTTC.

The chain is built from TRBV18 and TRBJ2-5, with TRBD2 matching over 13 bases. From germline, CDR1 is KGHSH and CDR2 LQKENI. CDR3 size: 16 residues. V was pared by 3 bases and J by 4 bases, with 5 bases of the junction left unmatched. The CDR3 DNA reads as TGTGCCAGCTCACCGCGACTAGCGGGGGGAAGAGAGACCCAGTACTTC. It codes for CASSPRLAGGRETQYF.

This sequence joins TRBV27 and TRBJ1-1, with D possibly being TRBD1 (5 bases). This CDR3 region has 13 residues. Per the germline V gene, CDR1 is MNHEY and CDR2 is SMNVEV (reference sequence). Trimming pared 6 bases from V and 2 bases from J, leaving 10 bases between. CDR3 DNA: TGTGCCAGCAGCACCCAGGGAAACACTGAAGCTTTCTTT. Amino acid sequence: CASSTQGNTEAFF.

Only a few counts were recorded for this clone. The gene calls are TRBV2 and TRBJ1-1, with unresolved D. The CDR3 extends over 12 amino acids. From germline, CDR1 is SNHLY and CDR2 FYNNEI. Trimming removed 5 bases from V and 0 bases from J, with 4 bases in between. The CDR3 region is CASSPLNTEAFF. The CDR3 DNA reads as TGTGCCAGCAGTCCACTGAACACTGAAGCTTTCTTT.

The chain has TRBV14 and TRBJ2-5, with D tentatively TRBD1 or TRBD2 (5 bases each). V lost 5 bases and J lost 4, with 20 bases in between. The CDR3 contains 16 residues. Germline V gene lookup returns CDR1 SGHDN and CDR2 FVKESK. In nucleotides, the CDR3 is TGTGCCAGCAGCTATCGAGCCGGGGACGCAGGAGAGACCCAGTACTTC. It is translated as CASSYRAGDAGETQYF.

This sequence joins TRBV6-1 and TRBJ2-7, with a weak D call TRBD1 (6 bases). Germline V lookup: CDR1 MNHNS, CDR2 SASEGT. The V gene lost 7 bases and the J gene lost 0 bases, with 16 bases spanning the gap. CDR3 length: 15 residues. DNA for the CDR3: TGTGCCAGCAACATCGCTGGGGGCCTCTCCTACGAGCAGTACTTC. The encoded protein is CASNIAGGLSYEQYF.

This clone has just a few counts. The J gene is TRBJ2-5, the V gene TRBV18; no clear D gene. The CDR3 consists of 12 residues. Trimming cost V 0 bases and J 4 bases, with 3 bases left between them. Germline V gene data show CDR1 as KGHSH and CDR2 as LQKENI. CDR3 amino acids: CASSPPGETQYF. Written as DNA, the CDR3 is TGTGCCAGCTCACCACCAGGAGAGACCCAGTACTTC.

This chain connects TRBV4-1 to TRBJ2-1, with D tentatively TRBD2 (5 bases). V gave up 1 base and J gave up 0 bases, with 13 bases separating them. Germline V gene data show CDR1 as MGHRA and CDR2 as YSYEKL. This CDR3 region has 17 residues. The CDR3 region is CASSQAPLGSSYNEQFF. The CDR3 DNA is TGCGCCAGCAGCCAAGCCCCTTTAGGGAGCTCCTACAATGAGCAGTTCTTC.